This T cell receptor beta chain was identified in a study of technical replicates of blood from four donors. A few counts support this clone. V lost 5 bases, J lost 6 bases, and 14 bases lay in between. This CDR3 has 13 residues. Germline V CDR1 and CDR2: SGHRS, YFSETQ. Using immunoSEQ multiplex PCR, the repertoire was profiled, and TCRdb retains in-frame clones only, with some absent. This table holds 70,000 to 85,000 clones, 97% found once. The V and J genes are TRBV5-1 and TRBJ1-2; D not resolved. Sequencing was performed on T cells isolated from PBMCs. This clonotype originated in a human donor in good health. CDR3 nucleotide sequence: TGCGCCAGCAGAACAGAACCCTCTAATGGCTACACCTTC. Its protein is CASRTEPSNGYTF.